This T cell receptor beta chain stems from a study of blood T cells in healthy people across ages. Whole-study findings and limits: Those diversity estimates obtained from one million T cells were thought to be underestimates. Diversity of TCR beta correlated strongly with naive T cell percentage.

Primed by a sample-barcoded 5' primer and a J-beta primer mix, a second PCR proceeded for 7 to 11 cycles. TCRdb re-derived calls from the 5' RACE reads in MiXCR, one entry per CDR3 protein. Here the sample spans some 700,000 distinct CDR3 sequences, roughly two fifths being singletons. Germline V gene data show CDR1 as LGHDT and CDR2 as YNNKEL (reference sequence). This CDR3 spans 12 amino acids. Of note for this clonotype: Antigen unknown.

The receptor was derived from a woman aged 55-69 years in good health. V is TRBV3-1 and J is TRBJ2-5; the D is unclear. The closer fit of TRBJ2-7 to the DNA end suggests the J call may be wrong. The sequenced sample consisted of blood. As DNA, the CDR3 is TGTGCCAGCAGCCATCCAGTAGCCGAGCAGTACTTC. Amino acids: CASSHPVAEQYF.